Sequencing of this TCR beta chain was carried out in a study of blood T cells in healthy people across ages. This clonotype occurred a few times. Its antigen is as yet unknown. Primers used in a second PCR of about 7 to 11 cycles were a sample-barcoded 5' primer and a J-beta primer mix. Every individual sample yielded 2.5 million or more paired-end reads (each containing CDR3). TCRdb used MiXCR to reprocess the 5' RACE reads, holding one entry per CDR3 protein. This sample has roughly 650,000 distinct CDR3 sequences; about 32% occur once, and the top ten carry 15% to 19%. There are 16 residues in the CDR3. The V gene's germline CDR1 is SGHVS and CDR2 FQNEAQ. V lost 4 bases and J lost 1; bases outside the gene matches: 5. Study-wide findings and caveats: Naive CD4+ cell counts and diversity both ran higher in long-lived than in aged donors. Any changes in expanded clonotypes were possibly confounded, as donor CMV status remained unknown.

Sequencing input: blood. The source of this sequence is an elderly woman in good health. The chain has TRBV7-8 and TRBJ1-5, with 9 bases identical to TRBD1. In DNA, the CDR3 is TGTGCCAGCAGCTCGGGGGACAGGGCCAGCAATCAGCCCCAGCATTTT. As protein: CASSSGDRASNQPQHF.